Included here is one T cell receptor (beta chain) sequence, with context. Its antigen specificity is not known. Base-call qualities are not available, and no considerably larger clone is one nucleotide away. RNA was extracted using the RNeasy kit, and about 0.45 to 1 ug of the RNA was reverse transcribed with random hexamers. The immunoSEQ multiplex PCR assay, which covers 54 Vbeta and 13 Jbeta segments, was used to amplify TCR beta CDR3 regions. PCR amplification bias was corrected by using a synthetic template baseline for primer optimization and computational correction. For the original study's pipeline: Reads were annotated to V, D and J genes according to IMGT and were analyzed with immunoSEQ Analyzer, with only productive sequences retained. Clonality was computed as one minus Shannon entropy normalized by log2 of the number of productive unique sequences. Public and private clones were assessed among the 100 most prevalent clones of each patient and control. Clones were defined as Susac-specific if absent from the healthy and MS cohorts, from 1052 published viral clones and from other ImmuneACCESS disease sequences. TCRdb handled the public reads itself, with Q25 trimming in fastp and clone calling in MiXCR, and kept productive beta chains. Entries are consolidated by CDR3 protein sequence, retaining the most common genes and DNA. The V and J calls were not made by the authors but by TCRdb's processing. For this sample the table gives around 300,000 distinct CDR3 sequences, of which about 91% were detected only once. The top ten clonotypes cover less than 0.08% of the sample.

Peripheral blood CD8+ and CD4+ T cells from healthy donors, Susac syndrome patients and multiple sclerosis patients were profiled by high-throughput TCR beta sequencing. Multiple sclerosis controls were treatment-naive patients with stable or active relapsing-remitting disease fulfilling revised McDonald criteria. Bulk CD8+ and CD4+ T cells were purified by magnetic negative isolation, whereas CD8+ TEMRA cells were enriched by FACS. Blood was collected in EDTA tubes and processed within 24 hours, with PBMCs isolated through density gradient centrifugation. PBMCs intended for TCR sequencing were frozen in liquid nitrogen and were later thawed in a 37 degrees C water bath. The sorted or isolated CD4+, CD8+ and CD8+ TEMRA cells had a purity of 90% or higher. CDR1 is given as SGDLS and CDR2 as YYNGEE, both from the germline V gene. Trimming accounts for 3 bases at V and 3 bases at J, while the number of junction bases matched to no gene is 7. The CDR3 measures 16 amino acids from cysteine to phenylalanine. CDR3 DNA is the only sequence kept; it has 48 bases, read in frame from the first base.

The sample belongs to a study of CD8 T cells in Susac syndrome (dated by TCRdb to between 2018 and 2021). Broadly, across the study: Repertoire sequencing was used to test whether CD8+ T cell activation and differentiation in Susac syndrome was antigen driven. Broader findings and caveats from the paper: The TCR sequencing and HLA analysis was acknowledged to have included a relatively small number of individuals.

Here the chain combines TRBV9 and TRBJ2-5, and TRBD2 aligns with 11 junction nucleotides. This clonotype was sampled from a human donor with multiple sclerosis. The specimen was CD4+ T cells from PBMCs. CDR3 region: CASSAGLADLKETQYF. DNA sequence: TGTGCCAGCAGCGCGGGACTAGCGGATTTAAAAGAGACCCAGTACTTC.